Described below is a single TCR beta chain sequence and its context. As yet, its antigen is unknown. TCRdb reprocessed the 5' RACE reads via MiXCR and lists one record per CDR3 protein. The sample lists roughly 400,000 distinct CDR3 sequences, roughly 15% occurring once. Per germline, CDR1 LGHDT and CDR2 YNNKEL (reference sequence). The ends were cut back, 3 bases at V and 0 bases at J, with 16 bases in the middle. The length of the CDR3 is 17 residues. The sample is drawn from a study of T-cell memory formation after mild COVID-19. General study findings and limits: Pre-infection memory harbored some responding clones, suggesting cross-reactive memory joined. Clones that contracted clustered mainly in CM and EM if CD4+ and in EMRA if CD8+.

The source of this sequence is a man aged 18 to 29 who had mild COVID-19 (a few samples of this study predate the infection). Cell type and time point are not known. The specimen was PBMCs or a T cell subset sorted from them (not recorded which). The chain links TRBV3-1 to TRBJ2-3, with a tentative D call TRBD2 (6 bases). The CDR3: CASSQADFGGSTDTQYF. The CDR3 DNA reads TGTGCCAGCAGCCAGGCCGATTTTGGGGGGAGCACAGATACGCAGTATTTT.